This T cell receptor beta chain was recorded in a study of Ad26.COV2.S vaccination and SARS-CoV-2 variants. Treatment here: about 20 received Ad26.COV2.S at low or high dose, single or two shots; roughly five received placebo; per-sample allocation not given. The study sampled participants on day 63 after the first vaccine or placebo injection. The junction had 10 bases not matched to a gene; V was cut back by 3 bases and J by 6 bases. The length of the CDR3 is 15 residues. The germline V gene encodes CDR1 SGHRS and CDR2 YFSETQ. This table comes from immunoSEQ multiplex PCR, and its TCRdb copy is limited to in-frame clones, with some not included. The table includes 430,000 or so clones, about 91% detected once. Findings of the study overall: The study found similar non-spike TCR breadth in vaccine and placebo recipients.

In the case of this clone: The antigen remains unidentified.

This sequence joins TRBV5-1 and TRBJ1-2; TRBD1 matches at 8 bases. The sequencing here drew on peripheral blood, taken in a trial of Ad26.COV2.S vaccine versus placebo. The TCR sequence derives from a person aged 18-65 years who received the Ad26.COV2.S COVID-19 vaccine or a placebo. Here the CDR3 reads CASSYGQGVYDGYTF. CDR3 DNA: TGCGCCAGCAGCTACGGACAGGGAGTTTACGATGGCTACACCTTC.